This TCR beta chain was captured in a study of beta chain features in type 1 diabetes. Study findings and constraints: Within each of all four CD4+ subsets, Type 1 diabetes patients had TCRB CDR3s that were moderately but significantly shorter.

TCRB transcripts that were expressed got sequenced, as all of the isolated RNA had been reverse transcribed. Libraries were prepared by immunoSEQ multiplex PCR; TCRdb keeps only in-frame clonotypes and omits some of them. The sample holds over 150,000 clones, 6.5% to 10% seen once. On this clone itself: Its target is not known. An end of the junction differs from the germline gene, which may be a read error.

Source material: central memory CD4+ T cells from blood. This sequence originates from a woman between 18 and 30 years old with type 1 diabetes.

The CDR3 sequence is CASAPTRNAGELFF. CDR3 DNA: TGTGCCAGTGCTCCGACTAGGAACGCCGGGGAGCTGTTTTTT. V gene TRBV6-6 combines with J gene TRBJ2-2; weak D call: TRBD2 (6 bases). Germline values: CDR1 MNHNY, CDR2 SVGAGI (reference sequence). CDR3 size: 14 residues.